The 9 T cell receptor beta chains listed next were all sequenced from one sample in a study of blood T cell repertoires in COVID-19 (dated by TCRdb to 2018 to 2020). Libraries were made using the immunoSEQ multiplex PCR assay. Here the immuneACCESS table is served through TCRdb, limited to in-frame sequences with V and J called. Missing clones are a known gap in these copies; in checked studies unresolved V genes cover under half, and the rest lacks a known reason. The table for this sample lists around 110,000 clones; less than 85% of them were counted only once. The ten largest clonotypes hold roughly 2.4% of the sample. Sequenced material: peripheral blood. Source of these receptors: a man younger than 45 with acute or convalescent COVID-19.

The genes are TRBV3-1 (or the pseudogene TRBV3-2) and TRBJ2-1, with 15 bases identical to TRBD2. The germline V gene has CDR1 LGHDT and CDR2 YNNKEL (reference sequence). Trimming removed 4 bases from V and 10 bases from J; junction bases left unmatched: 14. The CDR3 is 18 amino acids. The CDR3 reads CASSLGGPGLAGGREQFF. The CDR3 DNA reads as TGTGCCAGCAGCCTGGGAGGTCCGGGACTAGCGGGAGGACGCGAGCAGTTCTTC.

The chain uses TRBV18 and TRBJ1-1; D is perhaps TRBD1 (5 bases). The CDR3 runs to 15 residues. The germline gives CDR1 KGHSH, CDR2 LQKENI. Trimming took off 1 base at V and 1 base at J, with 10 bases between the two ends. The CDR3: CASSPLGGSNTEAFF. As DNA, the CDR3 is TGTGCCAGCTCACCACTCGGGGGGTCGAACACTGAAGCTTTCTTT.

The J gene is TRBJ2-3, the V gene TRBV7-3, with no clear D. The CDR3 spans 15 residues. Germline V gives CDR1 SGHTA, CDR2 FQGTGA. The V end lost 5 bases, the J end lost 0 bases, and 12 bases lay between the germline ends. CDR3 nucleotide sequence: TGTGCCAGCAGCCCGTTCCCCGGGAGCACAGATACGCAGTATTTT. This sequence encodes CASSPFPGSTDTQYF. Supplemented by reference TRBV7-3 and TRBJ2-3, the full variable domain reads GAGVSQTPSNKVTEKGKYVELRCDPISGHTALYWYRQSLGQGPEFLIYFQGTGAADDSGLPNDRFFAVRPEGSVSTLKIQRTERGDSAVYLCASSPFPGSTDTQYFGPGTRLTVL.

This chain connects TRBV30 to TRBJ2-7; TRBD2 might be the D (6 bases). The germline V gene has CDR1 GTSNPN and CDR2 SVGIG (reference sequence). Trimming removed 1 base at V and 6 bases at J, with 7 bases between. CDR3 length: 11 residues. In DNA, the CDR3 is TGTGCCTGGAGTGGGGGAGGCGAGCAGTACTTC. Translating it yields CAWSGGGEQYF. Full variable domain (missing parts from reference TRBV30 and TRBJ2-7): SQTIHQWPATLVQPVGSPLSLECTVEGTSNPNLYWYRQAAGRGLQLLFYSVGIGQISSEVPQNLSASRPQDRQFILSSKKLLLSDSGFYLCAWSGGGEQYFGPGTRLTVT.

The CDR3 nucleotides are TGTGCCAGCAGTTACTTGGCAGGGGGCGCGAACGGCTACACCTTC. Its translation is CASSYLAGGANGYTF. This chain connects TRBV6-2 or TRBV6-3 to TRBJ1-2, with 8 bases fitting TRBD1. The CDR3 contains 15 residues. Germline-derived CDR1 and CDR2 are MNHEY and SVGEGT. V lost 1 base to trimming and J lost 8 bases; unmatched junction nucleotides: 9.

In its sample, this clone was seen once. The gene calls are TRBV12-3 or TRBV12-4 and TRBJ2-7, with no clear D. V gave up 3 bases and J gave up 5 bases, with 11 bases separating them. The CDR3 sequence is 13 residues long. The CDR3 is CASSLGRFDEQYF. The CDR3 nucleotides read TGTGCCAGCAGTTTGGGCCGCTTCGACGAGCAGTACTTC.

The CDR3 DNA reads as TGTGCCAGCAGCTTGTCCCCCAGTACCACCTCAGACTACACCTTC. It codes for CASSLSPSTTSDYTF. The chain recombines TRBV5-5 with TRBJ1-2; no clear D gene. Trimming removed 1 base at V and 10 bases at J, with 20 bases between. Germline V gene data show CDR1 as SGHKS and CDR2 as YYEKEE (reference sequence). The CDR3 has 15 amino acids. The full variable domain, rest sourced from reference TRBV5-5 and TRBJ1-2, is DAGVTQSPTHLIKTRGQQVTLRCSPISGHKSVSWYQQVLGQGPQFIFQYYEKEERGRGNFPDRFSARQFPNYSSELNVNALLLGDSALYLCASSLSPSTTSDYTFGSGTRLTVV.

V usage is TRBV29-1 and J usage is TRBJ1-1; TRBD1 might be the D (6 bases). Trimming took 4 bases from V and 5 from J, leaving 14 bases between them. CDR1 SQVTM and CDR2 ANQGSEA come from the germline V gene. The CDR3 is made up of 13 amino acids. The CDR3 region is CSVVHRVETEAFF. The CDR3 DNA follows: TGCAGCGTTGTACACAGGGTAGAGACTGAAGCTTTCTTT.

The chain recombines TRBV2 with TRBJ1-1; tentative D call: TRBD1 (6 bases). Per germline, CDR1 SNHLY and CDR2 FYNNEI. There are 14 residues in the CDR3. V lost 5 bases and J 2 bases, leaving 12 bases between the germline ends. The CDR3 is CASSPHRDNTEAFF. DNA of the CDR3: TGTGCCAGCAGTCCCCACAGGGACAACACTGAAGCTTTCTTT.